The clone carrying this T cell receptor beta chain came up once. Its matching antigen is unknown. These data are taken from a study of T cell responses to AZD1222 COVID-19 vaccine. Regarding the study as a whole: Baseline seropositivity occurred in only a handful of AZD1222 recipients. Reportedly, nearly half of unique spike TCRs recognized epitopes outside B.1.351/B.1.1.7 mutations.

Using immunoSEQ multiplex PCR, the repertoire was profiled, and TCRdb retains in-frame clones only, with some absent. Of roughly 85,000 clones listed, approximately 87% were seen once; the top ten hold 7%. The germline V and J ends were trimmed by 6 bases and 6 bases, with 10 bases remaining between them. The CDR3 covers 12 residues. This receptor was identified in an adult in good health. The sample here was peripheral blood, taken on day 0 of AZD1222 vaccination. This sequence joins TRBV12-3 or TRBV12-4 and TRBJ2-3, with D possibly matching TRBD2 (5 bases). The CDR3 region has the DNA TGTGCCAGCAGGAACCCGGGGGATACGCAGTATTTT. Translated: CASRNPGDTQYF.